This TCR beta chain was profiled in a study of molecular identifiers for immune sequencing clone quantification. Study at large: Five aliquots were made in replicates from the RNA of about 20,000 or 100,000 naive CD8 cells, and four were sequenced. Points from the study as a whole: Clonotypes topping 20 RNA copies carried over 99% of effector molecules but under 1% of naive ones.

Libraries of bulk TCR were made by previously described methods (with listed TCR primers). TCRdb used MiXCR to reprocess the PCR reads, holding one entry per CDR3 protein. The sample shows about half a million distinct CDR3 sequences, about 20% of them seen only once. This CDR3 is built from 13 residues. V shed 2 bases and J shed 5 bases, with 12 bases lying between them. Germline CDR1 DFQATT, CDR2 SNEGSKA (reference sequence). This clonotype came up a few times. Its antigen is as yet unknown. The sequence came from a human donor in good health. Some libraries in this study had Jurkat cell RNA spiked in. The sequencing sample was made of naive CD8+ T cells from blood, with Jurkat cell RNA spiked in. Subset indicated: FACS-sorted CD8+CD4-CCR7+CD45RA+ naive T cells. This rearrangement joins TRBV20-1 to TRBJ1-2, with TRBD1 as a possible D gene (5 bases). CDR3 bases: TGCAGTGCTAGAAGGGCAGGGCTTTATGGCTACACCTTC. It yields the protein CSARRAGLYGYTF.